This entry describes one TCR beta chain. This clone's antigen is unknown. Nothing much larger sits one base from this clone, and base qualities are not available. Library prep was done by RT-PCR. For sequencing, an Illumina HiSeq 2500 was employed. TCRdb reprocessed the public reads (quality trimming at Q25 with fastp, clone calling with MiXCR) and kept in-frame beta chains. Under each unique CDR3 protein, matching rows form one entry showing the most common genes and DNA. This sample comprises hundreds of thousands of distinct CDR3 sequences, approximately 14% of them detected only once. Around 10% of the sample is held by the ten biggest clonotypes. The data derive from a study of response to subunit inactivated influenza vaccine (dated by TCRdb to between 2017 and 2018). Broadly, across the study: To follow how T cells responded to a trivalent subunit inactivated influenza vaccine, the researchers relied on deep quantitative profiling of the T cell receptor repertoire. The paper's findings and limits, for the study overall: The authors suggested that each seasonal influenza vaccination may recruit only a limited number of new T cells.

This sequence was found in a man aged 45-65 years who received an inactivated influenza vaccine. Donor details come from another sample of the same person, matched by shared clones. Source: PBMCs from blood, taken 11 to 12 days after vaccination.

The CDR3 protein sequence reads: CSAAPLSGNTIYF. The DNA reads TGCAGTGCCGCGCCGCTCTCTGGAAACACCATATATTTT. Recombination connected TRBV20-1 to TRBJ1-3; the D gene cannot be named for sure. The germline V gene encodes CDR1 DFQATT and CDR2 SNEGSKA (reference sequence). There are 13 amino acids in the CDR3, from cysteine to phenylalanine inclusive. Of the read, only the CDR3 DNA is kept; its 39 bases are in frame from base 1. V loses 6 bases, J loses 0 bases, and the germline ends lie 9 bases apart.